This TCR beta chain comes out of a study of cytomegalovirus exposure and HLA in healthy donors (dated by TCRdb to between 2016 and 2019). Background for the entire study: An earlier analysis of under 600 of the donors reported 250 to 300 Gb of sequence data and 120 million or so unique TCR beta sequences from about 200 million T cells. An early release that covered around 590 HLA-typed donors contained approximately 300 gigabases of sequencing data and tens of millions of unique TCR sequences. The genetic ancestry cluster associated with self-reported Caucasian donors included about four fifths of the approximately 410 genotyped donors. The study aimed to test whether signatures of past pathogen exposure could be identified by cataloging public T cell receptors. The study profiled the T cell repertoires of about 640 subjects by immunosequencing and related them to cytomegalovirus serostatus. Along with the approximately 700-subject first cohort, a separate validation cohort of 120 different subjects was used. To predict cytomegalovirus infection status, the study combined high-throughput TCR immunosequencing, statistical association of individual TCRs with disease status, and machine learning. A later analysis re-analyzed previously published TCR beta repertoires from roughly 630 donors and added high-resolution HLA genotyping to study TCR occurrence patterns. In the later analysis, no new phenotypic data were used to find candidate immune exposures; instead, reliance was placed on TCR beta sequences and their occurrence across donors. An earlier analysis of 587 of the donors used high-throughput TCR beta sequencing to judge whether each TCR beta V gene segment behaved as functional or pseudogenic. Alongside the repertoire data, information on donor age, sex, ethnicity and CMV serostatus was compiled. Genome-wide SNP genotypes for about 65% of the roughly 670 donors were used in a later genetic analysis, which treated that subset as a discovery cohort. All discovery cohort repertoires had been generated on a single sequencing platform. HLA typing included class I and class II loci at four-digit resolution. Typing coverage varied by locus: roughly 629-640 donors for A, B, C, DRB1 and DQB1; roughly 520 for DQA1; over 600 for DPA1; roughly 450 for DPB1. Roughly 5 DR-DQ haplotypes were handled as single units for association and clustering because linkage in the cohort was strong. Among 300 to 450 genotyped donors of the cohort, an average of around 240,000 unique TCR beta nucleotide sequences were sequenced per donor, roughly 18% of them non-productive.

Regarding this clone: Which antigen it targets is not known. It has no much larger one-base neighbor in the sample; base qualities were not kept.

To prepare the library, the immunoSEQ multiplex PCR assay was applied. For the multiplex PCR, a mixture combining 60 forward primers for TCR Vbeta segments and 13 reverse primers for TCR Jbeta segments was used. A multiplex PCR assay on genomic DNA amplified the CDR3 region of rearranged TCR beta genes. Amplified TCR beta libraries were sequenced as 87-base-pair reads on the Illumina HiSeq System. The source study handled its data this way. A later analysis counted approximately 76 million unique TCR beta chains across the 666 repertoires, and some 11 million of these chains were shared by at least two donors. A nearest-neighbor algorithm error-corrected the raw reads and collapsed the reads into unique sequences, merging closely related sequences to remove PCR and sequencing errors. V, D and J gene segments were assigned by aligning CDR3 sequences to IMGT reference sequences. Each retained sequence needed at least a six-nucleotide match to both a V gene segment and a J gene segment. A rearrangement was called productive if the CDR3 had no stop codons and remained in frame with V and J, and every other rearrangement was called non-productive. CDR3 was defined by IMGT convention, running from the second conserved V-encoded cysteine to the conserved J-encoded phenylalanine. Sequences without an unambiguous match to a single V gene segment were excluded from the earlier analysis of a few hundred of the donors. An earlier analysis of a few hundred of the donors called V segments functional above 56.7% productive rearrangements and segregating when the between-donor standard deviation exceeded 5%. A statistical classification framework was built to diagnose cytomegalovirus status from the catalog of TCR beta chain sequences. A later analysis assigned V and J genes by comparing TCR nucleotide sequences with IMGT/GENE-DB human TR gene sequences. Using the TCRdist pipeline, a later analysis assigned CDR3 sequences along with most-parsimonious VDJ recombination scenarios. In a later analysis, every TCR beta chain was defined by the combination of its CDR3 amino acid sequence and its V-gene family, and reads without a unique V-gene family were dropped. In a later analysis, approximately 590 highly shared, low-generation-probability nucleotide sequences were removed to address suspected cross-contamination and a sequencing artifact. A later analysis calculated a clonal expansion index for each public chain from normalized within-repertoire ranks of inferred template counts. A later analysis computed generation probabilities with a VDJ recombination model fitted to out-of-frame rearrangements, and checked the results against IGoR. A later analysis scored TCR-TCR, TCR-HLA and TCR-CMV co-occurrence with hypergeometric tests, applying a repertoire-size bias correction to TCR pairs. In a later analysis, false discovery rates were estimated by permuting HLA or CMV assignments 20 times. In a later analysis, co-occurring TCRs were grouped using DBSCAN, and TCRdist sequence similarity was added for clustering within HLA-allele-positive subsets. For co-occurrence clustering, repertoires with fewer than 30,000 or more than 120,000 public chains were excluded, along with a handful of repertoires with anomalous nucleotide sharing. Drawn from immuneACCESS, this table holds only the in-frame rearrangements with V and J called that TCRdb kept. Clones are partly lost; checked studies trace under half to an unresolved V gene and leave the rest unexplained. V, J and clone size were drawn from that table, and D and trimming were deduced from the DNA. This sample holds roughly 220,000 clones; 65% to 80% were observed only once. Around 1.7% of the sample is taken by the ten largest.

The CDR3 runs 14 amino acids, cysteine and phenylalanine included. Just CDR3 DNA is preserved here, 42 bases in frame from base 1. V and J are truncated by 0 bases and 2 bases respectively, leaving an intervening sequence of 7 bases. The germline V gene (reference sequence) provides CDR1 MNHNY and CDR2 SVGAGI. Study-wide findings and limitations: Because HLA typing was unavailable for some donors at each locus, only the typed subset was used in association tests. Immune exposure information for the cohort was limited to CMV serostatus. In a later analysis, HLA-associated TCR beta chains showed more clonal expansion and lower generation probabilities than non-associated chains that were equally common. Because counts were too low, more than 15 rarely observed V segments, including chromosome 9 orphons, were excluded from the earlier analysis of fewer than 650 of the donors. The sequencing pipeline was judged likely to have produced a cluster of highly shared sequence variants as a technical artifact. At a false discovery rate of 0.05, a later analysis linked around 15,000 TCR beta sequences to specific HLA alleles. In the study, about 150 TCR beta chains were listed as associated with cytomegalovirus. When HLA alleles, especially DR and DQ, strongly co-occurred, TCR associations were difficult to assign to individual alleles. According to a later analysis, most CMV-associated TCR beta chains appeared to be HLA-restricted, and the HLA associations seemed to be driven largely by CMV exposure. In an earlier analysis of around 600 of the donors, most TCR beta V segments appeared in productive rearrangements about 87% or about 30% of the time, broadly matching IMGT annotations. A further reported finding was that TCR beta sequences accurately predicted the HLA-A and HLA-B alleles for most subjects in the first cohort. Correlated functional status among segregating V segments might be attributable to linkage disequilibrium, but an unknown experimental factor could not be ruled out. The 87-base-pair reads could not distinguish some IMGT-functional V segments, including TRBV6-2 and TRBV6-3, so those segments were excluded. Compared with the roughly 600-donor mean, donors in an Asian-associated ancestry cluster had fewer N-insertions in productive TCRs, according to a later genetic analysis. In vitro tests confirmed that three of the cytomegalovirus-associated TCR beta chains recognize cytomegalovirus antigens. Across donors, most TCR sequences were observed very rarely, whereas some public TCRs were present in many individuals. In a later analysis, several top co-occurrence clusters were reported to appear linked to parvovirus B19, influenza, CMV and Epstein-Barr virus. The authors suggested that the approach could potentially be generalized to other disease states and immunological phenotypes. A later analysis found that TCR association rates varied across HLA loci, with DRB1 alleles showing the most associated TCRs and HLA-C alleles the fewest. V-gene and J-gene trimming of TCR beta chains was associated with a missense DCLRE1C variant in a later genetic analysis, and the association was replicated in an independent cohort. In both the original and validation cohorts, the classifier was reported to diagnose cytomegalovirus status with high specificity and sensitivity. The cohort was sequenced for TCR beta chains only, and without alpha or paired-chain data the features that could be detected were limited. Sequencing depth was assumed to be roughly uniform across donors in the presence/absence analyses, though that assumption may not hold.

The cohort comprised some 700 healthy bone marrow donors. All cohort members were sampled while nominally healthy, although unrecorded immune exposures were likely present. The donor tested CMV seronegative and was one of the 352 seronegative cohort members. A peripheral blood sample was provided by each donor, and peripheral blood mononuclear cells were used for TCR beta sequencing. The Qiagen DNeasy Blood Extraction Kit was used to extract genomic DNA from the blood cell samples. Sample: PBMCs. The TCR originated in a middle-aged man in good health and CMV-seronegative. The sequence links TRBV6-6 to TRBJ2-5; the D segment cannot be called with confidence. DNA sequence: TGTGCCAGCAGTTACTCGCTTACTCAAGAGACCCAGTACTTC. This encodes CASSYSLTQETQYF.